This TCR beta chain emerged from a study of cytomegalovirus exposure and HLA in healthy donors. The germline V gene has CDR1 SGHVS and CDR2 FNYEAQ. This CDR3 comprises 15 residues. Trimming cost V 3 bases and J 4 bases, with 13 bases left between them. The study, taken as a whole, reports: TCR beta sequences reportedly predicted the HLA-A and HLA-B alleles of most subjects accurately. Later analysis associated a missense DCLRE1C variant with TCR beta V- and J-gene trimming.

This clone came up once. As yet, its antigen is unknown. 13 Jbeta primers and 60 Vbeta primers were used for the PCR. Clones were read by immunoSEQ multiplex PCR, and TCRdb kept only the in-frame ones, dropping some. The sample includes 210,000 or so clones, around 87% of them seen just once. The chain carries TRBV7-6 and TRBJ2-1, with no clear D. The TCR comes from a man aged 30 to 45 in good health and CMV-seronegative. Sequencing was performed on PBMCs. CDR3 sequence: CASSFSPTTYNEQFF. CDR3 nucleotides: TGTGCCAGCAGCTTTAGCCCCACAACTTACAATGAGCAGTTCTTC.